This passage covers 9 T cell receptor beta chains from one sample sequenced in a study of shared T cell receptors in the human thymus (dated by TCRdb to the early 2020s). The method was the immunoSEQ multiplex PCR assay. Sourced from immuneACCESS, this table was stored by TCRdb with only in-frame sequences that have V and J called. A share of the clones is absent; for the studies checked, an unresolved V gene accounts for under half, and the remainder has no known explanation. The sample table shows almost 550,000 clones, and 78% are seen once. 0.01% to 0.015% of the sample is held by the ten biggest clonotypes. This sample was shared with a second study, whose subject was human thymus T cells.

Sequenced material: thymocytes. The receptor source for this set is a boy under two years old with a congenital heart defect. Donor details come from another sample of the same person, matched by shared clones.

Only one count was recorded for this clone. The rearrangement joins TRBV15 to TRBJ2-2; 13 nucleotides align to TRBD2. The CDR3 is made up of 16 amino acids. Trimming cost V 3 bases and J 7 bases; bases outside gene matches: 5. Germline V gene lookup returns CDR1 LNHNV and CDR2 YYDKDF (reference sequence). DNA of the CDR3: TGTGCCACCAGCAGCACTAGCGGGAGGGCCAGCGGGGAGCTGTTTTTT. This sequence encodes CATSSTSGRASGELFF.

The CDR3 nucleotides are TGTGCCAGCAGGCAGGGAGGCCAGGCTCCGGGGGCCAACGTCCTGACTTTC. Translated: CASRQGGQAPGANVLTF. This chain links TRBV27 with TRBJ2-6, with a weak D call TRBD2 (6 bases). The length of the CDR3 is 17 residues. Per germline, CDR1 MNHEY and CDR2 SMNVEV (reference sequence). Trimming took 6 bases from V and 4 from J, leaving 19 bases between them.

This CDR3 reads CASSLLMSYNEQFF. CDR3 nucleotides: TGTGCCAGCAGCTTACTAATGTCCTACAATGAGCAGTTCTTC. V and J are TRBV2 and TRBJ2-1; unclear D gene. Trimming cost V 6 bases and J 1 base, with 10 bases left between them. Germline CDR1 is SNHLY and CDR2 is FYNNEI. CDR3 length equals 14 residues. The entire variable domain, with the rest obtained from reference TRBV2 and TRBJ2-1, is as follows: EPEVTQTPSHQVTQMGQEVILRCVPISNHLYFYWYRQILGQKVEFLVSFYNNEISEKSEIFDDQFSVERPDGSNFTLKIRSTKLEDSAMYFCASSLLMSYNEQFFGPGTRLTVL.

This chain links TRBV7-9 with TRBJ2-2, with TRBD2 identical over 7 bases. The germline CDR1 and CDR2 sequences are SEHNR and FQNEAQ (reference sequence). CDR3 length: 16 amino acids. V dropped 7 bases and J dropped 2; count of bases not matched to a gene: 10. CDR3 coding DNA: TGTGCCAGCACCCCCTGGGGCGGGAGTAACACCGGGGAGCTGTTTTTT. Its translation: CASTPWGGSNTGELFF.

The CDR3 reads CASSKPEGAPPGELFF. The CDR3 coding sequence is TGTGCCAGCAGCAAACCCGAGGGGGCGCCGCCCGGGGAGCTGTTTTTT. The chain has TRBV9 and TRBJ2-2, with 7 bases fitting TRBD1. CDR3 size: 16 residues. The germline CDR1 and CDR2 sequences are SGDLS and YYNGEE. J was trimmed by 6 bases and V by 4 bases; bases with no gene match: 12. The whole variable domain, filled in from reference TRBV9 and TRBJ2-2, reads DSGVTQTPKHLITATGQRVTLRCSPRSGDLSVYWYQQSLDQGLQFLIQYYNGEERAKGNILERFSAQQFPDLHSELNLSSLELGDSALYFCASSKPEGAPPGELFFGEGSRLTVL.

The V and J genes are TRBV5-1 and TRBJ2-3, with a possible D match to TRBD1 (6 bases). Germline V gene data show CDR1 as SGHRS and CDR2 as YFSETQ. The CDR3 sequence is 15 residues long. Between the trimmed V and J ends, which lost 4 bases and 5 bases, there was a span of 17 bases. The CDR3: CASSPPLGAGDTQYF. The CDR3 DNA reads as TGCGCCAGCAGCCCCCCTTTGGGGGCTGGAGATACGCAGTATTTT. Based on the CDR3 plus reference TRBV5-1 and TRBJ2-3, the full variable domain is KAGVTQTPRYLIKTRGQQVTLSCSPISGHRSVSWYQQTPGQGLQFLFEYFSETQRNKGNFPGRFSGRQFSNSRSEMNVSTLELGDSALYLCASSPPLGAGDTQYFGPGTRLTVL.

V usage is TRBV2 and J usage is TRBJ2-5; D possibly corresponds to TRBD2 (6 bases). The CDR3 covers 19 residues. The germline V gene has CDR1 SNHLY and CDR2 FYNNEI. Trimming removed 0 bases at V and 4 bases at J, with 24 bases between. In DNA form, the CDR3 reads TGTGCCAGCAGTGAAGCGCTTCCTGGTAGGACTACCTCCCTAGAGACCCAGTACTTC. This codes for CASSEALPGRTTSLETQYF. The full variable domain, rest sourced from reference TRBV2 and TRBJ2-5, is EPEVTQTPSHQVTQMGQEVILRCVPISNHLYFYWYRQILGQKVEFLVSFYNNEISEKSEIFDDQFSVERPDGSNFTLKIRSTKLEDSAMYFCASSEALPGRTTSLETQYFGPGTRLLVL.

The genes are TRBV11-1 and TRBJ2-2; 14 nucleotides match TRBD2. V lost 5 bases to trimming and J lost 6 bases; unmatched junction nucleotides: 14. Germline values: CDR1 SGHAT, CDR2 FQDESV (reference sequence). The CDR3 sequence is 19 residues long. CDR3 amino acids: CASSGGFPLGLAGAGELFF. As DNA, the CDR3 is TGTGCCAGCAGCGGGGGTTTTCCCCTGGGACTAGCGGGAGCCGGGGAGCTGTTTTTT.

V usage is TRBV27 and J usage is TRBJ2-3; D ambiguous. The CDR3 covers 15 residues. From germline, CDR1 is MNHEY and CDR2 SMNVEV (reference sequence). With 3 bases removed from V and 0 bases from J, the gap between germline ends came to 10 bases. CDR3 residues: CASSFCSESTDTQYF. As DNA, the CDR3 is TGTGCCAGCAGTTTCTGCTCGGAGAGCACAGATACGCAGTATTTT.